This T cell receptor (beta chain) was recorded in a study of OX40 agonist ivuxolimab in advanced cancers. On the study more broadly: Patients with hepatocellular carcinoma, melanoma, renal cell or head and neck cancer made up the dose-escalation patients.

Germline CDR1 MGHRA, CDR2 YSYEKL. The CDR3 runs to 14 residues. Produced via immunoSEQ multiplex PCR; TCRdb's table is partial and in-frame only. The sample carries about 50,000 clones, 85% recorded once. People who had autoimmune disease history or systemic immunosuppression were excluded. Remarks on this clone: Its target is unknown.

Study-wide findings and caveats: Some nonresponders also had low normalized T-cell clonal expansion. Both CD4+ and CD8+ T cell populations in blood had undergone clonal expansion by week 6 at 0.1 to 3.0 mg/kg.

The sequence derives from an adult with an advanced solid tumor such as melanoma, head and neck, liver or kidney cancer. V gene TRBV4-1 combines with J gene TRBJ2-5; D is ambiguous. The J call could be wrong; TRBJ2-7 is a better fit for the DNA end. Specimen: CD4+ or CD8+ T cells sorted from blood, collected in a trial of the OX40 agonist ivuxolimab. CDR3 residues: CASSQATVPNEQYF. DNA of the CDR3: TGCGCCAGCAGCCAGGCGACGGTCCCCAACGAGCAGTACTTC.